This T cell receptor (beta chain) was captured in a study of blood T cells in healthy people across ages (dated by TCRdb to the mid-2010s). About the study as a whole: In model experiments, template switching captured about one uniquely barcoded TCR beta cDNA molecule for every two T cells. To track age-related changes in TCR beta repertoire diversity, the study relied on deep sequencing normalized with unique cDNA molecular identifiers. Four age groups were formed from the donors: young (average about 15 years), middle-aged (around 41), aged (under 70) and long-lived (about 80). Donors of different ages were randomly distributed across sequencing lanes to avoid experimental bias. The study analyzed two additional independent replicas of 1 million unique cDNA reads from the same blood draw for two donors, one aged 18 to 30 and one aged 80 or older. Paper-wide results and their limitations: Bulk unsorted PBMC profiling prevented conclusive comparison of naive and antigen-experienced compartments. Total diversity estimates from one million sequenced T cells were considered lower bounds and underestimates. A strong correlation was found between observed TCR beta diversity and the percentage of naive T cells measured by flow cytometry. As age increased, observed TCR beta diversity per million T cells dropped in a roughly linear way, and a significant reduction was already evident by age 40. Because donor CMV infection status was unknown, age-related changes in expanded clonotypes were potentially confounded. Compared with the aged group, the long-lived group had more naive CD4+ T cells, fewer expanded clones and increased TCR diversity, a pattern suggesting age selection.

Per the germline V gene, ENHRY is the CDR1 and SYGVKD is the CDR2. The cysteine opens and the phenylalanine closes a CDR3 of 14 amino acids. Of the read, only the CDR3 DNA is kept; its 42 bases are in frame from base 1. Libraries were constructed by 5' RACE. The reads were generated on an Illumina HiSeq 2500. A second PCR of 7 to 11 cycles was performed with a sample-barcoded 5' primer and a J-beta primer mix. A template-switch 5' adaptor carrying 12 random nucleotides introduced a unique molecular identifier onto each TCR beta cDNA molecule. At least 2.5 million CDR3-containing paired-end reads were obtained from each sample. All of the RNA was converted into first-strand cDNA using the Mint cDNA synthesis kit, with a TRBC-specific oligonucleotide serving as the primer. Following uracil-DNA glycosylase treatment, a first 18-cycle PCR with universal primers M1SS and BC2_uni_R was performed on all cDNA. Turning to the authors' computational methods: For normalization, 1 million high-quality reads, each with a distinct molecular identifier, were randomly selected from each sample. Instead of being binned into consensus sequences, reads with shared molecular identifiers were discarded. MiTCR, run with a Q25 quality threshold and the strictest error-elimination algorithm, handled CDR3 identification, clonotype clustering and error correction. A nonparametric unseen species model using Euler transformation provided a lower-bound estimate of total TCR beta diversity. In-frame beta chains were kept once TCRdb had trimmed the public reads at Q25 with fastp and called clones with MiXCR. One record per CDR3 amino acid sequence lists the most common genes and DNA. The V and J calls follow TCRdb's processing rather than the paper's. A total of 1.6 million or so distinct CDR3 sequences appear in this sample, roughly 32% of them only once. The ten largest clonotypes hold about 11% of the sample.

There are a few counts of this clonotype. Its antigen is unknown. Base-call qualities are not available, and no considerably larger clone is one nucleotide away. Donors were 35 to 40 systemically healthy Caucasian individuals from Russia aged roughly 6 to 95 years. About 10 milliliters of peripheral blood were collected from each donor into EDTA-treated Vacutainer tubes. Ficoll-Paque density-gradient centrifugation was used to isolate PBMCs, with at least 7 million obtained per sample. Total RNA was extracted from PBMCs with Trizol reagent, with at least 5.5 micrograms obtained per sample. The percentages of naive CD45RAhigh/CD27high T cells were determined by flow cytometry on a PBMC aliquot from every donor.

The rearrangement combines TRBV10-3 with TRBJ2-5, with TRBD2 matching 9 junction bases. Sequenced input: blood. The receptor was derived from a woman aged 25 to 39 in good health. The DNA sequence is TGTGTCACGGGCTCTAGCGGGAACCAAGAGACCCAGTACTTC. Its protein reads: CVTGSSGNQETQYF.